One sample yielded the 12 T cell receptor beta chains listed below, sequenced in a study of blood T cell repertoires in COVID-19. Measured with immunoSEQ multiplex PCR; TCRdb has only the in-frame clones, and not every one. The sample lists approximately 170,000 clones, 88% occurring once. The sample was PBMCs or T cells enriched from blood (not recorded which). The receptors here all came from a woman aged 18 to 35 who had recovered from COVID-19.

The chain carries TRBV6-5 and TRBJ1-3; a possible D gene is TRBD1 (6 bases). From germline, CDR1 is MNHEY and CDR2 SVGAGI. V was shortened by 2 bases and J by 2 bases, with 10 bases between the two germline ends. This CDR3 spans 15 amino acids. The CDR3 nucleotides are TGTGCCAGCAGTTACGCTTGGGACACTGGAAACACCATATATTTT. Its protein is CASSYAWDTGNTIYF.

V gene TRBV7-8 combines with J gene TRBJ1-1, with D hard to call. CDR3 length: 14 residues. Between the trimmed V and J ends, which lost 5 bases and 4 bases, there was a span of 14 bases. In germline, CDR1 is SGHVS, CDR2 FQNEAQ. The CDR3 loop reads CASSPIRGPTEAFF. CDR3 nucleotides: TGTGCCAGCAGCCCCATCCGTGGGCCCACTGAAGCTTTCTTT.

V gene TRBV2 combines with J gene TRBJ2-1, with 14 bases aligning to TRBD2. The CDR3 consists of 16 residues. V was clipped by 5 bases and J by 7 bases; unmatched bases: 7. Germline assignment: CDR1 SNHLY and CDR2 FYNNEI. In nucleotides, the CDR3 is TGTGCCAGCAGTCGACTAGCGGGAGGGCCTGGGAATGAGCAGTTCTTC. Translating it yields CASSRLAGGPGNEQFF.

The chain uses TRBV5-6 and TRBJ1-6; the D is unclear. Germline V gene lookup returns CDR1 SGHDT and CDR2 YYEEEE. V shed 1 base and J shed 9 bases, with 17 bases lying between them. The CDR3 is made up of 16 amino acids. As DNA, the CDR3 is TGTGCCAGCAGCTTGAACATCTTGTGGCAGGTTTCACCCCTCCACTTT. Amino acids: CASSLNILWQVSPLHF. Using reference TRBV5-6 and TRBJ1-6 for the parts outside the CDR3, the full variable domain is DAGVTQSPTHLIKTRGQQVTLRCSPKSGHDTVSWYQQALGQGPQFIFQYYEEEERQRGNFPDRFSGHQFPNYSSELNVNALLLGDSALYLCASSLNILWQVSPLHFGNGTRLTVT.

This clone has just one count. V is TRBV19 and J is TRBJ2-1; TRBD1 matches at 8 bases. This CDR3 contains 14 residues. CDR1 and CDR2 from the germline V gene are LNHDA and SQIVND (reference sequence). The ends lost 6 bases at V and 8 bases at J; junction bases unmatched: 9. For the CDR3, the DNA is TGTGCCAGTAGCACCGGGCAGGGGGCCGATGAGCAGTTCTTC. The encoded protein is CASSTGQGADEQFF.

This clone has only one observation. The chain has TRBV29-1 and TRBJ2-1, with D possibly TRBD2 on 6 matching bases. Germline CDR1 is SQVTM and CDR2 is ANQGSEA. The CDR3 covers 13 residues. With 4 bases removed from V and 5 bases from J, the gap between germline ends came to 12 bases. The CDR3 DNA is TGCAGCGTTGGGCGGGACGGGGACAATGAGCAGTTCTTC. It is translated as CSVGRDGDNEQFF.

This clone was counted between two and nine times. The chain carries TRBV11-1 and TRBJ1-2; D is undetermined. CDR1 and CDR2 from the germline V gene are SGHAT and FQDESV (reference sequence). This CDR3 has 13 amino acids. V was trimmed by 3 bases and J by 7 bases, leaving 12 bases between them. CDR3 DNA sequence: TGTGCCAGCAGCTTCTACGGGGAGTCTGGCTACACCTTC. Its translation is CASSFYGESGYTF.

This chain joins TRBV10-2 and TRBJ2-7; D remains unclear. Germline V lookup: CDR1 WSHSY, CDR2 SAAADI. V was cut by 5 bases and J by 0 bases, with 11 bases left in between. The CDR3 sequence is 14 residues long. Here the CDR3 reads CASSPLESSYEQYF. CDR3 coding DNA: TGCGCCAGCAGTCCGTTAGAGAGCTCCTACGAGCAGTACTTC.

V usage is TRBV29-1 and J usage is TRBJ2-3; 8 bases are shared with TRBD2. The CDR3 is 13 residues long. Germline CDR1 SQVTM, CDR2 ANQGSEA. The CDR3 loop is CSGRGVDTDTQYF. The DNA of the CDR3 is TGCAGTGGGCGGGGGGTCGACACAGATACGCAGTATTTT.

This rearrangement joins TRBV5-1 to TRBJ1-2; possibly TRBD1 for D (5 bases). The germline gives CDR1 SGHRS, CDR2 YFSETQ. The CDR3 length is 12 residues. The V and J ends lost 2 bases and 8 bases respectively, with 10 bases between them. The CDR3 is CASSFRWGGYTF. The CDR3 DNA reads as TGCGCCAGCAGCTTCCGGTGGGGCGGCTACACCTTC.

The count of this clone is one. CDR3 amino acids: CASSLVGTGGTEAFF. In DNA, the CDR3 is TGTGCCAGCAGCTTGGTAGGGACAGGGGGCACTGAAGCTTTCTTT. V usage is TRBV5-6 and J usage is TRBJ1-1; 11 bases align to TRBD1. V shed 0 bases, J shed 4 bases, and the junction held 2 bases outside the gene matches. Per germline, CDR1 SGHDT and CDR2 YYEEEE. There are 15 residues in the CDR3.

The rearrangement joins TRBV12-5 to TRBJ1-1; no clear D. V was shortened by 0 bases and J by 7 bases, with 12 bases between the two germline ends. The germline CDR1 and CDR2 sequences are LGHNT and FRNRAP. The CDR3 loop spans 14 amino acids. The DNA for the CDR3 is TGTGCTAGTGGTTTGGTACCCGGGGATAGTGAAGCTTTCTTT. Its protein is CASGLVPGDSEAFF. Looking up the rest from reference TRBV12-5 and TRBJ1-1 gives the full variable domain: DARVTQTPRHKVTEMGQEVTMRCQPILGHNTVFWYRQTMMQGLELLAYFRNRAPLDDSGMPKDRFSAEMPDATLATLKIQPSEPRDSAVYFCASGLVPGDSEAFFGQGTRLTVV.